A selection of T cell receptor beta chains follows, all from one sample in a study of T cell changes during pregnancy in multiple sclerosis. Profiled with immunoSEQ multiplex PCR; TCRdb holds only in-frame clones, not every one. The sample has 90,000 or so clones, around 93% seen once; the top ten hold 1.5% to 2%. Sample: peripheral blood, taken in the first trimester of pregnancy. Source of these receptors: a female donor in good health, enrolled as a control in a pregnancy study. CDR3s include the opening cysteine and the closing phenylalanine or tryptophan. A D gene is named only where the DNA matches it firmly. Clone size appears in some rows only: once, few, many, or a class for an expanded clone.

V	D	J	size	CDR3	DNA
TRBV7-3	NA	TRBJ2-3	NA	CASSLQGSPGPDTQYF	TGTGCCAGCAGCTTACAGGGGTCGCCGGGTCCAGATACGCAGTATTTT
TRBV11-2	NA	TRBJ1-6	NA	CASSLSRSPYNSPLHF	TGTGCCAGCAGCTTAAGCAGGTCCCCCTATAATTCACCCCTCCACTTT
TRBV6-5	TRBD2	TRBJ2-1	NA	CASKKSGGANNEQFF	TGTGCCAGCAAAAAGAGCGGGGGGGCCAACAATGAGCAGTTCTTC
TRBV6-5	NA	TRBJ2-3	NA	CASSYSTRPSTDTQYF	TGTGCCAGCAGTTACTCGACACGACCTAGCACAGATACGCAGTATTTT
TRBV5-1	NA	TRBJ2-3	NA	CASSLEVAGSDTQYF	TGCGCCAGCAGCTTGGAAGTGGCAGGGTCAGATACGCAGTATTTT
TRBV7-3	NA	TRBJ2-5	NA	CASSLSARGETQYF	TGTGCCAGCAGCTTATCAGCCAGAGGGGAGACCCAGTACTTC
TRBV10-3	NA	TRBJ1-1	NA	CAIRARGTEAFF	TGTGCCATCAGGGCAAGAGGCACTGAAGCTTTCTTT
TRBV6-4	NA	TRBJ2-1	NA	CASSDRQVPGNEQFF	TGTGCCAGCAGTGATAGACAGGTCCCGGGCAATGAGCAGTTCTTC
TRBV5-6	NA	TRBJ1-2	NA	CASSLRTARGYGYTF	TGTGCCAGCAGCTTGAGGACAGCCCGGGGCTATGGCTACACCTTC
TRBV28	TRBD1	TRBJ2-5	NA	CASSYDFRTGRDF	TGTGCCAGCAGTTACGACTTTAGGACAGGCCGGGACTTC
TRBV6-5	TRBD1	TRBJ1-2	few	CASTDRGPYGYTF	TGTGCCAGCACCGACAGGGGGCCCTATGGCTACACCTTC
TRBV23-1	TRBD1	TRBJ1-1	once	CASRGTGARYTEAFF	TGCGCCAGCAGGGGGACAGGGGCCCGATACACTGAAGCTTTCTTT
TRBV27	TRBD2	TRBJ2-3	once	CASSQGTSGGTDTQYF	TGTGCCAGCAGTCAGGGGACTAGCGGAGGCACAGATACGCAGTATTTT
TRBV7-9	TRBD2	TRBJ2-5	NA	CASSPTSGGFQETQYF	TGTGCCAGCAGCCCGACTAGCGGGGGGTTCCAAGAGACCCAGTACTTC